The rows below give T cell receptor beta chains drawn from one sample of a study of control samples from healthy donors and cancer patients. This table comes from immunoSEQ multiplex PCR, and its TCRdb copy is limited to in-frame clones, with some not included. Among about 150,000 clones, over 90% were seen once, and the ten largest hold approximately 2.5%. Sequenced sample: blood. The receptors here all came from a man aged 50 or older in good health. CDR3s leave out the opening cysteine and the closing phenylalanine or tryptophan. The order of the fields is clone size, V gene, J gene, CDR3 protein. Some rows have no size entry. The others give once, few or many, or a class for an expanded clone.

abundance: .; v_gene: TRBV19; j_gene: TRBJ1-1; CDR3aa: ASSMGQGYTEAF
abundance: .; v_gene: TRBV23-1; j_gene: TRBJ1-3; CDR3aa: ASSPTTPGGGTGNTIY
abundance: .; v_gene: TRBV7-6; j_gene: TRBJ2-7; CDR3aa: ASSLAEGSYEQY
abundance: .; v_gene: TRBV9; j_gene: TRBJ2-2; CDR3aa: ASSPPGANTGELF
abundance: .; v_gene: TRBV6-5; j_gene: TRBJ1-1; CDR3aa: ASSVSGGMNTEAF
abundance: .; v_gene: TRBV9; j_gene: TRBJ2-7; CDR3aa: ASSAGQGAIYEQY
abundance: .; v_gene: TRBV9; j_gene: TRBJ1-3; CDR3aa: ASSSRWAPGNTIY
abundance: .; v_gene: TRBV6-6; j_gene: TRBJ2-7; CDR3aa: ASSYQRGSYEQY
abundance: .; v_gene: TRBV27; j_gene: TRBJ2-1; CDR3aa: ASSSRTGADNEQF
abundance: .; v_gene: TRBV6-6; j_gene: TRBJ2-7; CDR3aa: ASSSTGDSYEQY
abundance: .; v_gene: TRBV27; j_gene: TRBJ2-7; CDR3aa: ASSSHPATRYEQY
abundance: once; v_gene: TRBV6-1; j_gene: TRBJ1-1; CDR3aa: ASSERIGGLGTEAF
abundance: .; v_gene: TRBV10-2; j_gene: TRBJ1-5; CDR3aa: ASSEPHSNQPQH
abundance: .; v_gene: TRBV6-2/TRBV6-3; j_gene: TRBJ2-1; CDR3aa: ASSYFGLINEQF
abundance: .; v_gene: TRBV19; j_gene: TRBJ2-3; CDR3aa: ASMLSDTDTQY
abundance: .; v_gene: TRBV11-2; j_gene: TRBJ2-1; CDR3aa: ASSYRTTYNEQF
abundance: .; v_gene: TRBV9; j_gene: TRBJ2-1; CDR3aa: ASSVGTSGRGAYNEQF
abundance: .; v_gene: TRBV9; j_gene: TRBJ2-3; CDR3aa: ASSAKARTDTQY
abundance: once; v_gene: TRBV9; j_gene: TRBJ2-5; CDR3aa: ASSVGGSGRAWETQY
abundance: once; v_gene: TRBV7-9; j_gene: TRBJ1-1; CDR3aa: ASSFGGNTEAF
abundance: .; v_gene: TRBV12-5; j_gene: TRBJ2-7; CDR3aa: ASGLTLLAGGNYEQY
abundance: .; v_gene: TRBV7-8; j_gene: TRBJ2-2; CDR3aa: ASSNRTGGRTGELF